The rows below give T cell receptor beta chains drawn from one sample of a study of control samples from healthy donors and cancer patients. Generated by immunoSEQ multiplex PCR, the TCRdb table keeps only in-frame clones and is missing some. The sample gives some 130,000 clones, roughly 89% of which show up once; less than 6% is in the top ten. Input material: blood. Every receptor here comes from a man aged 18-30 years in good health. CDR3s include the opening cysteine and the closing phenylalanine or tryptophan. A D gene is named only where the DNA matches it firmly. Rows give clone size only sometimes, using once, few, many, or a class for an expanded clone.

CDR3nt: TGCGCCAGCAGTGAGTTAAGTCAGGGTGATAGGGATCAGCCCCAGCATTTT; CDR3aa: CASSELSQGDRDQPQHF; j_gene: TRBJ1-5; len: 17; d_gene: NA; v_gene: TRBV10-1; abundance: NA
CDR3nt: TGTGCCAGTAAGGGGACAGGGTTTAACTATGGCTACACCTTC; CDR3aa: CASKGTGFNYGYTF; j_gene: TRBJ1-2; len: 14; d_gene: TRBD1; v_gene: TRBV19; abundance: NA
CDR3nt: TGTGCCAGCAGCGTGGGGGGAGGTGAAGCTTTCTTT; CDR3aa: CASSVGGGEAFF; j_gene: TRBJ1-1; len: 12; d_gene: NA; v_gene: TRBV9; abundance: NA
CDR3nt: TGCAGCGCTGCCCAAGGGTGGGGAATGGGCACTGAAGCTTTCTTT; CDR3aa: CSAAQGWGMGTEAFF; j_gene: TRBJ1-1; len: 15; d_gene: NA; v_gene: TRBV29-1; abundance: NA
CDR3nt: TGTGCCAGCAGCTTAGATGCATACACTGAAGCTTTCTTT; CDR3aa: CASSLDAYTEAFF; j_gene: TRBJ1-1; len: 13; d_gene: NA; v_gene: TRBV11-3; abundance: NA
CDR3nt: TGTGCCAGTGGGCGGGGGAAAAACAATCAGCCCCAGCATTTT; CDR3aa: CASGRGKNNQPQHF; j_gene: TRBJ1-5; len: 14; d_gene: NA; v_gene: TRBV6-5; abundance: NA
CDR3nt: TGTGCCAGCAGCCCCCGAGGGACGGGAACTGGAAACACCATATATTTT; CDR3aa: CASSPRGTGTGNTIYF; j_gene: TRBJ1-3; len: 16; d_gene: NA; v_gene: TRBV5-5; abundance: NA
CDR3nt: TGTGCCAGCAGCTCGACACGACTAGCGGGGAAGCACTACAATGAGCAGTTCTTC; CDR3aa: CASSSTRLAGKHYNEQFF; j_gene: TRBJ2-1; len: 18; d_gene: TRBD2; v_gene: TRBV11-2; abundance: once
CDR3nt: TGTGCCAGTAGTATAGGACCCGGGGGTGGCTCTCCCGGGGAGCTGTTTTTT; CDR3aa: CASSIGPGGGSPGELFF; j_gene: TRBJ2-2; len: 17; d_gene: NA; v_gene: TRBV19; abundance: NA
CDR3nt: TGTGCCAGCAGTGAAAGTATAGGGGACTATGGCTACACCTTC; CDR3aa: CASSESIGDYGYTF; j_gene: TRBJ1-2; len: 14; d_gene: NA; v_gene: TRBV6-1; abundance: NA
CDR3nt: TGTGCCAGCAGCGTACTTAACAGGGAAGATACGCAGTATTTT; CDR3aa: CASSVLNREDTQYF; j_gene: TRBJ2-3; len: 14; d_gene: NA; v_gene: TRBV9; abundance: NA
CDR3nt: TGTGCCAGTAGTACCGGGACAGTGGAAGGGAAACTGTTTTTT; CDR3aa: CASSTGTVEGKLFF; j_gene: TRBJ1-4; len: 14; d_gene: TRBD1; v_gene: TRBV19; abundance: NA
CDR3nt: TGTGCCAGCAGCTTAGGCGCTAGCGGGGGGCACTACGAGCAGTACTTC; CDR3aa: CASSLGASGGHYEQYF; j_gene: TRBJ2-7; len: 16; d_gene: TRBD2; v_gene: TRBV7-9; abundance: NA
CDR3nt: TGTGCCAGCAGCCTCCGGCCCACCGGGACTCAAGAGACCCAGTACTTC; CDR3aa: CASSLRPTGTQETQYF; j_gene: TRBJ2-5; len: 16; d_gene: NA; v_gene: TRBV9; abundance: NA
CDR3nt: TGTGCCAGCAGTTCACCCGGGAGGGCCAACGTCCTGACTTTC; CDR3aa: CASSSPGRANVLTF; j_gene: TRBJ2-6; len: 14; d_gene: NA; v_gene: TRBV6-5; abundance: NA
CDR3nt: TGTGCCACCAGTGAGAGGAACACTGAAGCTTTCTTT; CDR3aa: CATSERNTEAFF; j_gene: TRBJ1-1; len: 12; d_gene: NA; v_gene: TRBV24-1; abundance: NA
CDR3nt: TGTGCCAGCAGCCTCCGGACCGCGGGAGATACGCAGTATTTT; CDR3aa: CASSLRTAGDTQYF; j_gene: TRBJ2-3; len: 14; d_gene: NA; v_gene: TRBV9; abundance: NA
CDR3nt: TGTGCCAGCAGCTTCGGGGGGACAGGGGACTACGAGCAGTACTTC; CDR3aa: CASSFGGTGDYEQYF; j_gene: TRBJ2-7; len: 15; d_gene: TRBD1; v_gene: TRBV7-2; abundance: NA
CDR3nt: TGTGCCAGCAGCGTAGAAATTAAAAATGAGCAGTTCTTC; CDR3aa: CASSVEIKNEQFF; j_gene: TRBJ2-1; len: 13; d_gene: NA; v_gene: TRBV9; abundance: NA
CDR3nt: TGTGCCAGCAGCCAATGCTTCGGTAATAAAAGCCCCATCTGTGGCTACACCTTC; CDR3aa: CASSQCFGNKSPICGYTF; j_gene: TRBJ1-2; len: 18; d_gene: NA; v_gene: TRBV16; abundance: once
CDR3nt: TGTGCCAGCAGTTACTTAGCTAGCGGGGGTGCCGGGGAGCTGTTTTTT; CDR3aa: CASSYLASGGAGELFF; j_gene: TRBJ2-2; len: 16; d_gene: TRBD2; v_gene: TRBV6-5; abundance: NA
CDR3nt: TGTGCCAGCAGCCTTAGACAGGGTACCGGGGAGCTGTTTTTT; CDR3aa: CASSLRQGTGELFF; j_gene: TRBJ2-2; len: 14; d_gene: TRBD1; v_gene: TRBV3-1/TRBV3-2; abundance: NA
CDR3nt: TGTGCCAGCAGCTTCTCGGGACAAACCCCCTACGAGCAGTACTTC; CDR3aa: CASSFSGQTPYEQYF; j_gene: TRBJ2-7; len: 15; d_gene: NA; v_gene: TRBV5-6; abundance: NA
CDR3nt: TGTGCCAGCAGCGTTGGAAGGGGTGGAGTGAAGTTCTTC; CDR3aa: CASSVGRGGVKFF; j_gene: TRBJ2-1; len: 13; d_gene: NA; v_gene: TRBV2; abundance: NA
CDR3nt: TGTGCCAGCAGCCCGACAACGCACCCCGGGACAGGGGATGAGGAAGCTTTCTTT; CDR3aa: CASSPTTHPGTGDEEAFF; j_gene: TRBJ1-1; len: 18; d_gene: TRBD1; v_gene: TRBV4-2; abundance: NA
CDR3nt: TGTGCAAGTCGCTTACTTAAGCGGGGGGGCTCCTACGAGCAGTACTTC; CDR3aa: CASRLLKRGGSYEQYF; j_gene: TRBJ2-7; len: 16; d_gene: NA; v_gene: TRBV12-2; abundance: NA
CDR3nt: TGTGCCAGCTTCGGGACCCAGGCTCAGGGCTACACCTTC; CDR3aa: CASFGTQAQGYTF; j_gene: TRBJ1-2; len: 13; d_gene: NA; v_gene: TRBV2; abundance: NA
CDR3nt: TGTGCCAGCAGCTTAGCCGGGAACACTGAAGCTTTCTTT; CDR3aa: CASSLAGNTEAFF; j_gene: TRBJ1-1; len: 13; d_gene: NA; v_gene: TRBV7-9; abundance: NA
CDR3nt: TGTGCCAGTAGTATAAGTCGTGGGCAGGGGAATCAGCCCCAGCATTTT; CDR3aa: CASSISRGQGNQPQHF; j_gene: TRBJ1-5; len: 16; d_gene: NA; v_gene: TRBV19; abundance: NA
CDR3nt: TGTGCCTGGAGTGGGAACCTCCTTTCACCCCTCCACTTT; CDR3aa: CAWSGNLLSPLHF; j_gene: TRBJ1-6; len: 13; d_gene: NA; v_gene: TRBV30; abundance: NA